This T cell receptor delta chain was captured by sequencing in a study of gamma-delta chains in newborns, infants, children. Germline values: CDR1 GEAIGNYY, CDR2 EKD. J gave up 4 bases and V 0 bases, and 7 bases lay outside the gene matches. This CDR3 is 19 amino acids long. TCRdb re-called clones from the reads using CATT. The sample yields 4,000 to 6,000 delta-chain clones, approximately 3.5% seen once. This clonotype originated in a child who was a newborn, infant or young child, either healthy, febrile or measles-vaccinated (not recorded which). Sequenced sample: blood. The V gene is TRDV2, the J gene TRDJ3; TRDD3 matches at 11 bases. Here the CDR3 DNA reads TGTGCCTGTGACACCGTTGGGGGATACGCGGAGTGGGACACCCGACAGATGTTTTTC. Protein product: CACDTVGGYAEWDTRQMFF.